This TCR beta chain was observed in a study of beta chain features in type 1 diabetes. The germline CDR1 and CDR2 sequences are SGHTA and FQGTGA. This CDR3 has 13 amino acids. The V end was cut by 3 bases, the J end by 2 bases, with 7 bases between. Sequenced material consisted of expressed TCRB transcripts (all of the isolated RNA was reverse transcribed). The read count averaged approximately 3.5 million across naive, central memory and regulatory T cell samples. The table came from immunoSEQ multiplex PCR; TCRdb's copy has only in-frame clones and leaves some out. The table includes under 800,000 clones, 15% to 19% detected once.

This receptor was taken from a man aged 18 to 30 in good health. The chain links TRBV7-3 to TRBJ1-2, with D possibly matching TRBD1 (6 bases). Sequences were obtained from naive CD4+ T cells from blood. CDR3 loop: CASSFQGNYGYTF. CDR3 nucleotide sequence: TGTGCCAGCAGCTTCCAGGGGAACTATGGCTACACCTTC.